A single sample gave rise to the 32 T cell receptor beta chains below, sequenced in a study of Ad26.COV2.S vaccination and SARS-CoV-2 variants. Method: immunoSEQ multiplex PCR; TCRdb's copy keeps in-frame clones and lacks some. This table has roughly 510,000 clones, approximately 88% appearing once. Treatment described: 19 received Ad26.COV2.S at low or high dose, single or two shots; a few received placebo; per-sample allocation not given. The samples date from day 63 after the first vaccine or placebo injection. Sequenced here: peripheral blood, sampled in a trial of Ad26.COV2.S vaccine versus placebo. These receptors came from a person aged 18-60 years who received the Ad26.COV2.S COVID-19 vaccine or a placebo.

This rearrangement joins TRBV6-6 to TRBJ2-7, with 9 bases that match TRBD1. CDR3 length equals 15 residues. After removal of 2 bases from V and 3 bases from J, the junction contained 5 bases not matched to a gene. Per the germline V gene, CDR1 is MNHNY and CDR2 is SVGAGI (reference sequence). The CDR3 loop is CASSYLGQGSYEQYF. The CDR3 nucleotides read TGTGCCAGCAGTTACCTGGGACAGGGCAGCTACGAGCAGTACTTC.

This chain connects TRBV11-1 to TRBJ2-2; D might be TRBD1 (5 bases). CDR3 length: 14 amino acids. Germline CDR1 reads SGHAT; CDR2 reads FQDESV (reference sequence). The V end was cut by 1 base, the J end by 6 bases, with 9 bases between. The CDR3 is CASSLEGLAGELFF. The CDR3 bases are TGTGCCAGCAGCTTAGAGGGGTTGGCCGGGGAGCTGTTTTTT.

The chain recombines TRBV7-3 with TRBJ1-3; TRBD1 matches at 12 bases. The CDR3 loop spans 15 amino acids. After removal of 5 bases from V and 2 bases from J, the junction contained 1 base not matched to a gene. CDR1 is SGHTA, CDR2 FQGTGA, per germline. CDR3 sequence reads: CASSGTGGTGNTIYF. CDR3 in DNA: TGTGCCAGCAGCGGGACAGGGGGCACTGGAAACACCATATATTTT.

This chain links TRBV30 with TRBJ1-6; D is uncertain. Per the germline V gene, CDR1 is GTSNPN and CDR2 is SVGIG (reference sequence). The CDR3 is 14 residues long. Trimming shortened V by 0 bases and J by 9 bases, and 12 bases separated the two germline ends. In DNA form, the CDR3 reads TGTGCCTGGAGTGTAAAGTCAGGTCTTTCACCCCTCCACTTT. It codes for CAWSVKSGLSPLHF.

This clone has just one count. The chain is built from TRBV30 and TRBJ1-5; TRBD1 might be the D (5 bases). V lost 2 bases to trimming and J lost 5 bases, with 13 bases between them. From germline, CDR1 is GTSNPN and CDR2 SVGIG (reference sequence). This CDR3 contains 14 residues. The CDR3 DNA reads as TGTGCCTGGAGTTTCGGGACGGTCGATCAGCCCCAGCATTTT. Translating it yields CAWSFGTVDQPQHF.

The V and J genes are TRBV19 and TRBJ2-1; D not resolved. Germline CDR1 LNHDA, CDR2 SQIVND (reference sequence). Trimming removed 3 bases from V and 3 bases from J, with 12 bases in between. This CDR3 contains 15 residues. CDR3 DNA sequence: TGTGCCAGTAGTATTAAGCTCTCGAACTACAATGAGCAGTTCTTC. As protein: CASSIKLSNYNEQFF.

The chain recombines TRBV6-1 with TRBJ2-3; 13 bases map to TRBD2. Germline CDR1 is MNHNS and CDR2 is SASEGT. Trimming cost V 1 base and J 3 bases; bases outside gene matches: 1. This CDR3 is built from 16 residues. This CDR3 reads CASSEGLAGGTDTQYF. The CDR3 DNA is TGTGCCAGCAGTGAAGGACTAGCGGGAGGAACAGATACGCAGTATTTT.

The V gene is TRBV1, the J gene TRBJ2-7; the table's D gene call, TRBD1, was not cross checked with the DNA. TRBV1 is a documented pseudogene. CDR3 length: 16 amino acids. The CDR3 reads CTSSQEEDRERDEQYF. The CDR3 DNA sequence: TGCACCAGCAGCCAGGAGGAGGACAGGGAAAGGGACGAGCAGTACTTC.

The chain carries TRBV11-3 and TRBJ2-1; no reliable D call. CDR1 and CDR2 (germline): SGHNT, YENEEA. CDR3 size: 14 residues. V gave up 1 base and J gave up 10 bases, with 14 bases separating them. The CDR3 region is CASSLGLDLGEQFF. The CDR3 DNA is TGTGCCAGCAGCTTAGGGCTCGATTTAGGGGAGCAGTTCTTC.

The sample holds a few counts of this clone. CDR3 sequence (DNA): TGTGCCAGCAGCAGCAGGGCTGGTTCCGGCTACACCTTC. It encodes CASSSRAGSGYTF. The J gene is TRBJ1-2, the V gene TRBV13; a possible D gene is TRBD1 (5 bases). Trimming left V 5 bases short and J 8 bases short, with 15 bases between. The CDR3 is made up of 13 amino acids. CDR1 and CDR2 (germline): PRHDT, FYEKMQ (reference sequence). The entire variable domain, with the rest obtained from reference TRBV13 and TRBJ1-2, is as follows: AAGVIQSPRHLIKEKRETATLKCYPIPRHDTVYWYQQGPGQDPQFLISFYEKMQSDKGSIPDRFSAQQFSDYHSELNMSSLELGDSALYFCASSSRAGSGYTFGSGTRLTVV.

This clone was recorded only once. The V and J genes are TRBV5-4 and TRBJ2-1; TRBD2 matches at 7 bases. The germline V gene encodes CDR1 SGHNT and CDR2 YYREEE (reference sequence). J was trimmed by 4 bases and V by 3 bases; bases with no gene match: 7. This CDR3 has 15 residues. CDR3 loop: CASSSTSETYNEQFF. In nucleotides, the CDR3 is TGTGCCAGCAGCTCAACTAGCGAAACTTACAATGAGCAGTTCTTC. The whole variable domain, filled in from reference TRBV5-4 and TRBJ2-1, reads ETGVTQSPTHLIKTRGQQVTLRCSSQSGHNTVSWYQQALGQGPQFIFQYYREEENGRGNFPPRFSGLQFPNYSSELNVNALELDDSALYLCASSSTSETYNEQFFGPGTRLTVL.

The gene calls are TRBV5-6 and TRBJ1-1; perhaps TRBD1 as D (5 bases). The CDR3 totals 12 residues. V lost 1 base and J 8 bases, leaving 9 bases between the germline ends. Per the germline V gene, CDR1 is SGHDT and CDR2 is YYEEEE. For the CDR3, the DNA is TGTGCCAGCAGCTTGATCAACAGGGAAGCTTTCTTT. This translates into CASSLINREAFF.

The CDR3 nucleotides read TGTGCCAGCAGTTCCGGGACACCCTCTGGAAACACCATATATTTT. The encoded protein is CASSSGTPSGNTIYF. The chain carries TRBV28 and TRBJ1-3, with TRBD1 as a possible D gene (6 bases). This CDR3 is built from 15 residues. Germline V lookup: CDR1 MDHEN, CDR2 SYDVKM. With 4 bases removed from V and 0 bases from J, the gap between germline ends came to 10 bases. Drawing the rest from reference TRBV28 and TRBJ1-3, the complete variable domain is DVKVTQSSRYLVKRTGEKVFLECVQDMDHENMFWYRQDPGLGLRLIYFSYDVKMKEKGDIPEGYSVSREKKERFSLILESASTNQTSMYLCASSSGTPSGNTIYFGEGSWLTVV.

V usage is TRBV3-1 (or the pseudogene TRBV3-2) and J usage is TRBJ2-3, with 7 bases aligning to TRBD2. Germline V lookup: CDR1 LGHDT, CDR2 YNNKEL (reference sequence). There are 16 residues in the CDR3. V was pared by 4 bases and J by 2 bases, with 9 bases of the junction left unmatched. The CDR3 sequence is CASSPALADTTDTQYF. DNA of the CDR3: TGTGCCAGCAGCCCCGCGCTAGCGGACACCACAGATACGCAGTATTTT.

The V and J genes are TRBV2 and TRBJ2-3; 8 nucleotides agree with TRBD1. There are 15 residues in the CDR3. V lost 1 base and J lost 2; bases outside the gene matches: 2. The germline V gene encodes CDR1 SNHLY and CDR2 FYNNEI. Written as DNA, the CDR3 is TGTGCCAGCAGTGAAGGGACAGGGCTCACAGATACGCAGTATTTT. Translation gives CASSEGTGLTDTQYF.

V usage is TRBV4-1 and J usage is TRBJ2-1; perhaps D is TRBD1 or TRBD2 (6 bases each). CDR1 is MGHRA and CDR2 is YSYEKL in the germline V gene. This CDR3 has 16 amino acids. V gave up 0 bases and J gave up 7 bases, with 16 bases separating them. CDR3 loop: CASSQEGTGRLNEQFF. The CDR3 nucleotides read TGCGCCAGCAGCCAAGAAGGAACAGGGAGGTTGAATGAGCAGTTCTTC.

The genes are TRBV11-1 and TRBJ2-1; the match to TRBD2 covers 10 bases. With 4 bases clipped from V and 4 bases from J, the junction kept 7 bases outside the gene matches. This CDR3 region has 16 residues. The germline gives CDR1 SGHAT, CDR2 FQDESV (reference sequence). The CDR3 region has the DNA TGTGCCAGCAGCTCTCCAGCGGGAGGGGTTTACAATGAGCAGTTCTTC. It encodes CASSSPAGGVYNEQFF.

The chain combines TRBV5-6 with TRBJ1-1; no reliable D call. This CDR3 comprises 13 residues. CDR1 SGHDT and CDR2 YYEEEE come from the germline V gene. V lost 4 bases to trimming and J lost 1 base, with 8 bases between them. CDR3 sequence (DNA): TGTGCCAGCAGCCGGCGCGCGAACACTGAAGCTTTCTTT. It translates to CASSRRANTEAFF.

This chain connects TRBV28 to TRBJ2-1, with 8 bases identical to TRBD2. CDR3 size: 13 residues. Per the germline V gene, CDR1 is MDHEN and CDR2 is SYDVKM. With V trimmed by 8 bases and J by 10 bases, 10 bases remained unmatched. CDR3 region: CASRVTGGTEQFF. The DNA of the CDR3 is TGTGCCAGCCGGGTCACGGGGGGGACGGAGCAGTTCTTC.

The chain employs TRBV30 and TRBJ2-7; 10 bases are a match to TRBD1. CDR3 length: 13 amino acids. Germline assignment: CDR1 GTSNPN and CDR2 SVGIG (reference sequence). V trimming: 5 bases; J trimming: 6 bases; junction bases outside the gene matches: 7. CDR3 amino acids: CAWEGTGVGEQYF. As DNA, the CDR3 is TGTGCCTGGGAAGGGACAGGGGTTGGCGAGCAGTACTTC.

V usage is TRBV15 and J usage is TRBJ2-7; either TRBD1 or TRBD2 may fit D (5 bases each). The CDR3 has 15 residues. CDR1 and CDR2 from the germline V gene are LNHNV and YYDKDF (reference sequence). Trimming left V 4 bases short and J 3 bases short, with 16 bases between. CDR3 sequence reads: CATSTDPGRSYEQYF. Written as DNA, the CDR3 is TGTGCCACCAGCACCGATCCGGGACGGAGCTACGAGCAGTACTTC.

CDR3 nucleotides: TGTGCCAGCAGCTTAGCAGGGGGAGAAAATGAAAAACTGTTTTTT. Translation: CASSLAGGENEKLFF. This chain links TRBV7-2 with TRBJ1-4; possible D gene TRBD1, 6 bases. This CDR3 region has 15 residues. Germline V lookup: CDR1 SGHTA, CDR2 FQGNSA. V was shortened by 0 bases and J by 5 bases, with 10 bases between the two germline ends. Drawing the rest from reference TRBV7-2 and TRBJ1-4, the complete variable domain is GAGVSQSPSNKVTEKGKDVELRCDPISGHTALYWYRQSLGQGLEFLIYFQGNSAPDKSGLPSDRFSAERTGGSVSTLTIQRTQQEDSAVYLCASSLAGGENEKLFFGSGTQLSVL.

This clone has only a few counts. This CDR3 reads CASSLGDRGPYEQYF. CDR3 bases: TGTGCCAGCAGCTTAGGGGACAGGGGGCCCTACGAGCAGTACTTC. V usage is TRBV7-2 and J usage is TRBJ2-7; 12 nucleotides agree with TRBD1. The CDR3 runs 15 residues. Germline CDR1 is SGHTA and CDR2 is FQGNSA. The ends lost 1 base at V and 2 bases at J; junction bases unmatched: 0.

The V call is TRBV15, the J call TRBJ1-2, with no clear D. This CDR3 contains 12 residues. Per the germline V gene, CDR1 is LNHNV and CDR2 is YYDKDF (reference sequence). Between the trimmed V and J ends, which lost 0 bases and 12 bases, there was a span of 11 bases. DNA for the CDR3: TGTGCCACCAGCAGAGATTACGCGAGGCACACCTTC. This codes for CATSRDYARHTF.

This clone has just a few counts. The chain is built from TRBV15 and TRBJ1-5; 8 bases are shared with TRBD1. Germline V gene sequence: CDR1 LNHNV, CDR2 YYDKDF (reference sequence). The CDR3 spans 15 residues. J lost 6 bases, V lost 5 bases, and 9 bases had no gene match. The CDR3 sequence: CATSPTQGAFQPQHF. CDR3 DNA: TGTGCCACCAGCCCAACGCAGGGGGCTTTTCAGCCCCAGCATTTT.

The chain combines TRBV2 with TRBJ1-2; possible D gene TRBD1, 5 bases. Deletions cut 3 bases from V and 4 bases from J, with 12 bases between. The CDR3 contains 14 residues. Per the germline V gene, CDR1 is SNHLY and CDR2 is FYNNEI. The CDR3 DNA reads TGTGCCAGCAGTGATAGAGGGGTGGGCTATGGCTACACCTTC. It encodes CASSDRGVGYGYTF.

The chain has TRBV7-2 and TRBJ2-1; possible D gene TRBD1, 5 bases. In germline, CDR1 is SGHTA, CDR2 FQGNSA. CDR3 length: 16 residues. Trimming cost V 1 base and J 2 bases, with 12 bases left between them. CDR3 protein: CASSLDSPGPYNEQFF. The CDR3, as DNA: TGTGCCAGCAGCTTAGACAGCCCAGGGCCCTACAATGAGCAGTTCTTC.

This chain connects TRBV6-6 to TRBJ1-4; 7 bases map to TRBD1. Germline V gene sequence: CDR1 MNHNY, CDR2 SVGAGI (reference sequence). With V trimmed by 9 bases and J by 4 bases, 8 bases remained unmatched. The CDR3 is 14 residues long. The chain's CDR3 is CASLPYRGNEKLFF. CDR3 DNA sequence: TGTGCCAGTCTTCCCTACAGGGGTAATGAAAAACTGTTTTTT.

This chain connects TRBV9 to TRBJ1-3; D is unclear. Trimming took off 0 bases at V and 4 bases at J, with 17 bases between the two ends. Germline values: CDR1 SGDLS, CDR2 YYNGEE. The CDR3 has 17 residues. CDR3 sequence: CASSVATRGFAGNTIYF. CDR3 sequence (DNA): TGTGCCAGCAGCGTAGCTACGCGAGGGTTTGCCGGAAACACCATATATTTT.

The V and J genes are TRBV4-2 and TRBJ1-6; 9 bases align to TRBD1. V shed 7 bases, J shed 0 bases, and the junction held 13 bases outside the gene matches. The CDR3 extends over 19 amino acids. Germline V lookup: CDR1 LGHNA, CDR2 YNFKEQ. The CDR3 coding sequence is TGTGCCAGCACGCCAAGGGGACAGGGCTTGAGCTCCTATAATTCACCCCTCCACTTT. This translates into CASTPRGQGLSSYNSPLHF.

The CDR3 nucleotides read TGCGCCAGCGCGGAACTTGGGACCTCCTATAATTCACCCCTCCACTTT. Amino acids: CASAELGTSYNSPLHF. The chain links TRBV10-2 to TRBJ1-6, with TRBD1 as a possible D gene (5 bases). V lost 8 bases, J lost 0 bases, and 14 bases lay in between. CDR1 is WSHSY, CDR2 SAAADI, per germline. The CDR3 length is 16 residues.

This chain connects TRBV10-3 to TRBJ2-2; D might be TRBD1 or TRBD2, each matching 6 bases. V was trimmed by 7 bases and J by 0 bases, leaving 9 bases between them. The CDR3 is 14 amino acids. The V gene's germline CDR1 is ENHRY and CDR2 SYGVKD. The CDR3 DNA reads TGTGCCATCAAGGGGGAGGCGAACACCGGGGAGCTGTTTTTT. This translates into CAIKGEANTGELFF.